These T cell receptor beta chains were read from a single sample in a study of cytomegalovirus exposure and HLA in healthy donors. Method: immunoSEQ multiplex PCR; TCRdb's copy keeps in-frame clones and lacks some. The sample yields 98,000 or so clones, about three quarters seen once. The sequenced sample consisted of PBMCs. Source of these receptors: a woman younger than 35 in good health and CMV-seropositive. Each CDR3 is given with its conserved first and last residue. D genes are given only for firm matches. Expanded clones get a size class; other rows say once, few or many, or leave the size out.

-	-	TRBV28	TRBJ2-6	TGTGCCAGCAGTTTATTCGGAGGGGGCACCATCTCTGGGGCCAACGTCCTGACTTTC	CASSLFGGGTISGANVLTF
-	-	TRBV6-5	TRBJ1-1	TGTGCCAGCACCAAGCCCGGAGGGACTGAAGCTTTCTTT	CASTKPGGTEAFF
-	-	TRBV5-6	TRBJ1-1	TGTGCCAGCAGCTTCGGAGGGAACACTGAAGCTTTCTTT	CASSFGGNTEAFF
-	-	TRBV7-9	TRBJ2-7	TGTGCCAGCAGCTTAATCCCAGGGGACGAGCAGTACTTC	CASSLIPGDEQYF
-	few	TRBV15	TRBJ2-5	TGTGCCACCAGCAGAGATCCTTTTAGTGGGGGCCCAGAGACCCAGTACTTC	CATSRDPFSGGPETQYF
-	-	TRBV30	TRBJ1-2	TGTGCCTGGGGGTCGGCGGACTACACCTTC	CAWGSADYTF
TRBD1	-	TRBV11-2	TRBJ1-2	TGTGCCAGCAGCTCCGGGACAGGGGCTAACTATGGCTACACCTTC	CASSSGTGANYGYTF
TRBD2	once	TRBV2	TRBJ2-5	TGTGCCAGCAGGGACCTAGCGGGAGTGGCGGAGACCCAGTACTTC	CASRDLAGVAETQYF
-	-	TRBV28	TRBJ1-1	TGTGCCAGCAGTTGGGGGGATATGAACACTGAAGCTTTCTTT	CASSWGDMNTEAFF
-	-	TRBV6-6	TRBJ2-3	TGTGCCAGCAGTTACTATGGGACTCGAGCGGGAGATACGCAGTATTTT	CASSYYGTRAGDTQYF
TRBD1	-	TRBV19	TRBJ1-2	TGTGCCAGTAGCATGGACAGGTATTATGGCTACACCTTC	CASSMDRYYGYTF
TRBD2	-	TRBV29-1	TRBJ2-2	TGCAGCGTTGAAGACCCCCAAGCGGGACCGAACACCGGGGAGCTGTTTTTT	CSVEDPQAGPNTGELFF
TRBD2	-	TRBV10-3	TRBJ2-5	TGTGCCATCAGTGAGGCTAGCGGGAGAGAGACCCAGTACTTC	CAISEASGRETQYF
-	-	TRBV19	TRBJ1-5	TGTGCCAGTAAGACGACATATGGGGGGAATGACAATCAGCCCCAGCATTTT	CASKTTYGGNDNQPQHF
TRBD1	-	TRBV30	TRBJ2-7	TGTGCCTGGAGTGTCAGGGGGCGTTTCTTTGTGGGCTACGAGCAGTACTTC	CAWSVRGRFFVGYEQYF
TRBD1	-	TRBV5-1	TRBJ1-1	TGCGCCAGCAGTCACGACAGGGGACCTGAAGCTTTCTTT	CASSHDRGPEAFF
TRBD1	-	TRBV28	TRBJ1-5	TGTGCCAGCATTCCTAGGGGGCTGAGCAATCAGCCCCAGCATTTT	CASIPRGLSNQPQHF
TRBD1	-	TRBV7-9	TRBJ2-5	TGTGCCAGCAGCTTAGACCAGGGGGCGCGGGAGACCCAGTACTTC	CASSLDQGARETQYF
-	-	TRBV10-1	TRBJ1-1	TGCGCCAGCAGCGGACAACCGAACACTGAAGCTTTCTTT	CASSGQPNTEAFF
-	few	TRBV4-1	TRBJ2-3	TGCGCCAGCAGCCAAGCGGGAGAGGGGTCCACAGATACGCAGTATTTT	CASSQAGEGSTDTQYF
TRBD1	-	TRBV9	TRBJ2-7	TGTGCCAGCAGCGTAGGGGAGGGACAGGGGTCTTACGAGCAGTACTTC	CASSVGEGQGSYEQYF
TRBD1	once	TRBV28	TRBJ2-7	TGTGCCAGCAGTGAACCGGGACAGGGCTCCTACGAGCAGTACTTC	CASSEPGQGSYEQYF
-	-	TRBV15	TRBJ1-5	TGTGCCACCAGCAGAGTCTCCTCCGCGGGACATCAGCCCCAGCATTTT	CATSRVSSAGHQPQHF
TRBD1	few	TRBV14	TRBJ1-1	TGTGCCAGCAGCCAATCAACCGGGACAGGGGGCGGGTGGAACACTGAAGCTTTCTTT	CASSQSTGTGGGWNTEAFF
-	-	TRBV19	TRBJ2-7	TGTGCCAGTAGCCAGGTCTTGGGGGGCTCCTACGAGCAGTACTTC	CASSQVLGGSYEQYF
-	-	TRBV6-5	TRBJ1-4	TGTGCCAGCAGCCGAACAGGGTCGACTAATGAAAAACTGTTTTTT	CASSRTGSTNEKLFF
TRBD1	-	TRBV10-1	TRBJ1-1	TGCGCCAGCAGTGAGTTTCAGGGGGCCGCAGCTTTCTTT	CASSEFQGAAAFF
-	few	TRBV6-5	TRBJ2-5	TGTGCCAGCAACCCCGACGGCGGACTGACCCTGTACTTC	CASNPDGGLTLYF
-	-	TRBV28	TRBJ2-5	TGTGCCAGCAGTCTGTCCGGCGGGGAGACCCAGTACTTC	CASSLSGGETQYF
TRBD1	few	TRBV25-1	TRBJ1-2	TGTGCCAGCAGTGAAGGACAGGGGGCTAACTATGGCTACACCTTC	CASSEGQGANYGYTF
-	-	TRBV29-1	TRBJ2-3	TGCAGCGTTGAAGGCGGAGTCACAGATACGCAGTATTTT	CSVEGGVTDTQYF
-	-	TRBV2	TRBJ2-5	TGTGCCAGCAATGGTGGTCAGGCCAGCGAGACCCAGTACTTC	CASNGGQASETQYF
TRBD1	-	TRBV19	TRBJ1-4	TGTGCCAGTACCAGACAGGGGATCGCAGAAAAACTGTTTTTT	CASTRQGIAEKLFF
-	-	TRBV21-1	TRBJ2-1	TGTGCCAGCAGCAAATCCGCGGGCATGTCGTCCGATGAGCAGTTCTTC	CASSKSAGMSSDEQFF
TRBD1	-	TRBV5-1	TRBJ1-6	TGCGCCAGCAGCGTCACAGGGGTGGATTCACCCCTCCACTTT	CASSVTGVDSPLHF
-	-	TRBV11-2	TRBJ2-7	TGTGCCAGCAACTTACTAGGGACTTCCTCTGGCGAGCAGTACTTC	CASNLLGTSSGEQYF
TRBD2	-	TRBV27	TRBJ2-7	TGTGCCAGCAGTTTCTGGGCTAGCGGGAGTGAGCAGTACTTC	CASSFWASGSEQYF
TRBD1	-	TRBV27	TRBJ1-5	TGTGCCAGCAGTGGATCGACAGGGTTCACGGGTCAGCCCCAGCATTTT	CASSGSTGFTGQPQHF
-	-	TRBV19	TRBJ2-3	TGTGCCAGTACCCGTGACAGGATAAGCACAGATACGCAGTATTTT	CASTRDRISTDTQYF
-	-	TRBV13	TRBJ2-5	TGTGCCAGCAACCTCAGGGGGGCCCAAGAGACCCAGTACTTC	CASNLRGAQETQYF
-	-	TRBV6-4	TRBJ2-7	TGTGCCAGCAGTGAGCAGTCTGGGGGGGAGCAGTACTTC	CASSEQSGGEQYF
-	-	TRBV5-1	TRBJ1-2	TGCGCCAGCAGCTCGGAACCGACGGGCTATGGCTACACCTTC	CASSSEPTGYGYTF
-	-	TRBV28	TRBJ2-4	TGTGCCAGCAGTTTAGAGGTCTTGAACATTCAGTACTTC	CASSLEVLNIQYF
-	-	TRBV27	TRBJ1-5	TGTGCCAGTTCCCCGCGGCAGTCGGGCAATCAGCCCCAGCATTTT	CASSPRQSGNQPQHF